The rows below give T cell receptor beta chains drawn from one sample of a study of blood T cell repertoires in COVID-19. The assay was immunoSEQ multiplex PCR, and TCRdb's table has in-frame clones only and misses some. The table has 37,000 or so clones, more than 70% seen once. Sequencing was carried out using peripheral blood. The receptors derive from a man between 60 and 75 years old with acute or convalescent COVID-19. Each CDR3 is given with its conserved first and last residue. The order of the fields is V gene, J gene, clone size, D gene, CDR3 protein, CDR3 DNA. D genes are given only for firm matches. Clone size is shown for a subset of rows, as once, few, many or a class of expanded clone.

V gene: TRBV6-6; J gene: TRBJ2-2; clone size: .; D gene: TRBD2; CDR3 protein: CASSWDYPNTGELFF; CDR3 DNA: TGTGCCAGCAGTTGGGACTACCCGAACACCGGGGAGCTGTTTTTT
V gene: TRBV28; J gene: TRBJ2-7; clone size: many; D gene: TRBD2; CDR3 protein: CASELSGSSYEQYF; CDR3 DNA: TGTGCCAGCGAGCTAAGCGGGAGCTCCTACGAGCAGTACTTC
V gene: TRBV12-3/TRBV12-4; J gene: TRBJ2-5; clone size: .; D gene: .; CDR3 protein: CASSPGSAMTQYF; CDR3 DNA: TGTGCCAGCAGCCCAGGGTCCGCGATGACCCAGTACTTC
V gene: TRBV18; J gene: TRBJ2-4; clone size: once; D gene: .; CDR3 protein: CASSSRDIGAKNIQYF; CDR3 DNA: TGTGCCAGCTCATCCCGGGACATAGGAGCCAAAAACATTCAGTACTTC
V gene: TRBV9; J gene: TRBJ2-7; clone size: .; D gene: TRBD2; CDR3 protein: CASSVGASGRNEQYF; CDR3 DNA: TGTGCCAGCAGCGTAGGGGCTAGCGGGAGAAATGAGCAGTACTTC
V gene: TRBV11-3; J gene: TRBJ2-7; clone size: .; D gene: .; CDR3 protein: CASSPPRSPRQDEQYF; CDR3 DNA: TGTGCCAGCAGCCCCCCCAGGTCCCCCCGGCAGGACGAGCAGTACTTC
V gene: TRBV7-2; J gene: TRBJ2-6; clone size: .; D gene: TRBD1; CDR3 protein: CASSFATGWSGANVLTF; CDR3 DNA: TGTGCCAGCAGCTTTGCGACAGGGTGGTCTGGGGCCAACGTCCTGACTTTC
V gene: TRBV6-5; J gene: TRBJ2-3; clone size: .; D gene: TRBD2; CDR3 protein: CASTALAASTDTQYF; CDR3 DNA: TGTGCCAGCACCGCACTAGCGGCTAGCACAGATACGCAGTATTTT
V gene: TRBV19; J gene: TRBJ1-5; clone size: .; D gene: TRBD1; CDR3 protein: CASSTLSGGRGDQPQHF; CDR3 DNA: TGTGCCAGTAGCACCCTATCAGGGGGCAGAGGAGATCAGCCCCAGCATTTT
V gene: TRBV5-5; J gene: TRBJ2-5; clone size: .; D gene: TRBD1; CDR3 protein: CASSWGQGETQYF; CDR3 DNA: TGTGCCAGCAGCTGGGGACAGGGTGAGACCCAGTACTTC
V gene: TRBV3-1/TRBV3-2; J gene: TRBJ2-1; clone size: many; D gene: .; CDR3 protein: CASSQAFPEQFF; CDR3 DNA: TGTGCCAGCAGCCAAGCCTTTCCTGAGCAGTTCTTC
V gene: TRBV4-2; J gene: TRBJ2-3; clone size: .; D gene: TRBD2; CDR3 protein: CASSQDQGGLAGGTDTDTQYF; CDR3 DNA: TGTGCCAGCAGCCAAGATCAGGGTGGGCTAGCGGGAGGCACCGACACAGATACGCAGTATTTT
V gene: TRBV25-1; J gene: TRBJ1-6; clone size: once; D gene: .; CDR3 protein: CASSGQGNNSPLHF; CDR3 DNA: TGTGCCAGCAGTGGTCAGGGGAATAATTCACCCCTCCACTTT
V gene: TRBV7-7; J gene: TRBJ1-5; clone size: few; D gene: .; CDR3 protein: CASSLSRELSNQPQHF; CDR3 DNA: TGTGCCAGCAGCTTAAGCAGGGAATTGAGTAATCAGCCCCAGCATTTT
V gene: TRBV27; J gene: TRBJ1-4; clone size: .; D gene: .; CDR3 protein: CASSPGPTNEKLFF; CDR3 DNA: TGTGCCAGCAGTCCAGGGCCCACTAATGAAAAACTGTTTTTT
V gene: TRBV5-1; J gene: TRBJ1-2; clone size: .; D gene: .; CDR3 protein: CASSPTGSGYGYTF; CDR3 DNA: TGCGCCAGCAGCCCGACAGGTTCCGGCTATGGCTACACCTTC
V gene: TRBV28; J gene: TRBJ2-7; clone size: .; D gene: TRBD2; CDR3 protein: CASSLFFSGDFDEQYF; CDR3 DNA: TGTGCCAGCAGTTTATTCTTTAGCGGGGACTTTGATGAGCAGTACTTC
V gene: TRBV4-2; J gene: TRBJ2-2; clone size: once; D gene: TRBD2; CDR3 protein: CASSQGFTSGIGELFF; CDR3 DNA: TGTGCCAGCAGCCAAGGGTTCACTAGCGGGATCGGGGAGCTGTTTTTT
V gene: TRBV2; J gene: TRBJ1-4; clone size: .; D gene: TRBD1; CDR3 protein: CASSRDREEKLFF; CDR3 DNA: TGTGCCAGCAGCAGGGACAGGGAGGAAAAACTGTTTTTT
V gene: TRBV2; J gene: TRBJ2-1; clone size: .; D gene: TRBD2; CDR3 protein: CASTPLAGGSYNEQFF; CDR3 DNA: TGTGCCAGCACTCCACTAGCGGGAGGCTCCTACAATGAGCAGTTCTTC
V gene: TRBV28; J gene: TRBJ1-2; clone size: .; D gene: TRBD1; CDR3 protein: CASKPRTGFGGYTF; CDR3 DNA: TGTGCCAGCAAACCCAGGACAGGTTTTGGCGGCTACACCTTC
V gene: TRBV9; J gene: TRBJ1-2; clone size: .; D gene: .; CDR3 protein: CASSVGGGYGYTF; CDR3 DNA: TGTGCCAGCAGCGTAGGGGGGGGCTATGGCTACACCTTC
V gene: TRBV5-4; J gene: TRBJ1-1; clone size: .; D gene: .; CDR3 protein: CASSFRGVGTEAFF; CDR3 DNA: TGTGCCAGCAGTTTCCGGGGTGTAGGCACTGAAGCTTTCTTT
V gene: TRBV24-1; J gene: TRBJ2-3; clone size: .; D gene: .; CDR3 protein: CATSRLDTQYF; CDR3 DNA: TGTGCCACCTCCAGGCTAGATACGCAGTATTTT
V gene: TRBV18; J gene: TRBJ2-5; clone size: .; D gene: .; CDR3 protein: CASSPLDKQETQYF; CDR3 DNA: TGTGCCAGCTCACCCTTAGACAAGCAAGAGACCCAGTACTTC
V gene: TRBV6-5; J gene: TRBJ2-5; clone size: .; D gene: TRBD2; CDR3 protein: CASSYSLAEGETQYF; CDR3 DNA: TGTGCCAGCAGTTACTCTCTAGCGGAAGGGGAGACCCAGTACTTC
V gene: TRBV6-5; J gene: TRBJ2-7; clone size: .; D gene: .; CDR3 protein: CASSPPEGRGQYF; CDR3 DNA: TGTGCCAGCAGTCCCCCGGAGGGACGTGGGCAGTACTTC
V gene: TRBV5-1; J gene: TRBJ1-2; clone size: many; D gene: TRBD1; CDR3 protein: CASSLGTGKGYTF; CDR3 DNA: TGCGCCAGCAGCTTGGGGACAGGGAAAGGCTACACCTTC
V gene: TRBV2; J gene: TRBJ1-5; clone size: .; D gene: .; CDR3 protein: CASMQAYSNQPQHF; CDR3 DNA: TGTGCCAGCATGCAGGCGTATAGCAATCAGCCCCAGCATTTT
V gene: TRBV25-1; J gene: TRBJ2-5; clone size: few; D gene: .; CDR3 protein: CASNRGGTQYF; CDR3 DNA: TGTGCCAGCAACAGGGGGGGGACCCAGTACTTC
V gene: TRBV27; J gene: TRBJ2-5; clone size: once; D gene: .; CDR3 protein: CASRRRDFRETQYF; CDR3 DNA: TGTGCCAGCAGACGAAGGGACTTTAGGGAGACCCAGTACTTC
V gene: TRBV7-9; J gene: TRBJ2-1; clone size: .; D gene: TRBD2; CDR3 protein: CASSLGGLAGARSYNEQFF; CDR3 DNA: TGTGCCAGCAGCTTAGGTGGACTAGCGGGAGCCCGATCCTACAATGAGCAGTTCTTC
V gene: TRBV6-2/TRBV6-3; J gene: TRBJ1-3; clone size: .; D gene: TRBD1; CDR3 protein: CASSYSGQGAYTIYF; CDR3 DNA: TGTGCCAGCAGTTACTCGGGACAGGGGGCCTACACCATATATTTT